A single sample is the source of the 4 T cell receptor beta chains below, sequenced in a study of T cell responses to AZD1222 COVID-19 vaccine. Method: immunoSEQ multiplex PCR; TCRdb's copy keeps in-frame clones and lacks some. The sample contains roughly 100,000 clones, around 92% of which appear only once. Source: peripheral blood, taken on day 0 of AZD1222 vaccination. The receptors originated from an adult in good health.

The rearrangement joins TRBV7-2 to TRBJ2-4; D is ambiguous. The CDR3 runs to 17 residues. From germline, CDR1 is SGHTA and CDR2 FQGNSA. V was cut by 8 bases and J by 6 bases, with 26 bases left in between. The CDR3 region is CASLKRAVEGVTNIQYF. The CDR3 DNA sequence: TGTGCCAGCTTAAAACGCGCTGTAGAAGGTGTTACAAACATTCAGTACTTC.

The chain recombines TRBV7-9 with TRBJ2-7, with 7 nucleotides matching TRBD2. The germline V gene encodes CDR1 SEHNR and CDR2 FQNEAQ (reference sequence). The V segment lost 5 bases and the J segment 2 bases; nucleotides outside the gene matches: 9. The CDR3 runs to 15 residues. The CDR3 spells CASSPRTRNPYEQYF. The CDR3 coding sequence is TGTGCCAGCAGCCCCCGGACTAGGAATCCCTACGAGCAGTACTTC.

The CDR3 nucleotides are TGTGCCAGCATCCGCTCCTATGACGGTAACACTGAAGCTTTCTTT. Its translation is CASIRSYDGNTEAFF. This chain connects TRBV6-5 to TRBJ1-1; D remains unclear. Germline V gene sequence: CDR1 MNHEY, CDR2 SVGAGI. This CDR3 is 15 amino acids long. Trimming removed 7 bases at V and 2 bases at J, with 17 bases between.

The rearrangement links TRBV28 to TRBJ1-5, with D unclear. Per germline, CDR1 MDHEN and CDR2 SYDVKM. This CDR3 is 14 amino acids long. The germline V and J ends were trimmed by 5 bases and 6 bases, with 14 bases remaining between them. The CDR3 loop is CASSPSPLGQPQHF. CDR3 nucleotides: TGTGCCAGCAGTCCTAGTCCCTTAGGTCAGCCCCAGCATTTT.